Presented here are 15 T cell receptor beta chains from one specimen sequenced in a study of regulatory T cells in long-lasting Graves disease. Indicated time point: persistent/refractory GD, antithyroid drugs over 5 years with positive TRAb. RNA isolated from PBMCs was used to make the TCR library. Arm-PCR of CDR3 regions and iRepertoire HTBI primers were the basis on which TCR beta libraries were built. TCRdb recomputed calls from the multiplex PCR reads with MiXCR, one row per CDR3 protein. The data contain about 660,000 distinct CDR3 sequences, about 30% of them singletons. The material sequenced was peripheral blood mononuclear cells (PBMCs), taken when the disease was refractory, from a patient treated with antithyroid drugs. The source is a female donor with Graves disease.

The chain couples TRBV5-5 to TRBJ2-3; perhaps TRBD2 as D (6 bases). Trimming left V 4 bases short and J 1 base short, with 7 bases between. This CDR3 is built from 13 residues. Germline V gene sequence: CDR1 SGHKS, CDR2 YYEKEE (reference sequence). The CDR3 region is CASSRLGTDTQYF. The DNA of the CDR3 is TGTGCCAGCAGCAGACTAGGCACAGATACGCAGTATTTT.

This clonotype was picked up many times. The chain employs TRBV2 and TRBJ2-7, with 10 nucleotides matching TRBD2. This CDR3 is 18 amino acids long. Germline CDR1 reads SNHLY; CDR2 reads FYNNEI. The junction had 16 bases not matched to a gene; V was cut back by 8 bases and J by 0 bases. CDR3 residues: CASWGGIGLAESSYEQYF. CDR3 sequence (DNA): TGTGCCAGCTGGGGAGGGATTGGACTAGCGGAGAGCTCCTACGAGCAGTACTTC.

This clonotype was seen ten or more times. This sequence joins TRBV2 and TRBJ2-4; a weak D match, TRBD2 (6 bases). Germline-derived CDR1 and CDR2 are SNHLY and FYNNEI. The CDR3 spans 14 residues. V dropped 4 bases and J dropped 3 bases, with 10 bases sitting between them. CDR3 residues: CASSGLDDKNIQYF. CDR3 coding DNA: TGTGCCAGCAGTGGACTAGATGACAAAAACATTCAGTACTTC.

Remarks on this clonotype: This may be a read error, as it is one base from a much larger clone. This chain's CDR3 is CASSYPPTFYGYTF. CDR3 coding DNA: TGTGCCAGCAGTTACCCGCCCACGTTCTATGGCTACACCTTC. The chain employs TRBV6-5 and TRBJ1-2; D ambiguous. The CDR3 has 14 residues. CDR1 is MNHEY, CDR2 SVGAGI, per germline. The V end was cut by 2 bases, the J end by 4 bases, with 11 bases between.

This rearrangement joins TRBV6-1 to TRBJ2-7; 12 positions match TRBD2. The germline gives CDR1 MNHNS, CDR2 SASEGT. V was clipped by 4 bases and J by 4 bases; unmatched bases: 8. The CDR3 sequence is 16 residues long. This CDR3 reads CASSVGTSGRVYEQYF. As DNA, the CDR3 is TGTGCCAGCAGTGTAGGGACTAGCGGGCGGGTGTACGAGCAGTACTTC.

This chain joins TRBV7-9 and TRBJ2-2; the D gene is possibly TRBD1 (6 bases). The germline V gene encodes CDR1 SEHNR and CDR2 FQNEAQ (reference sequence). This CDR3 contains 13 residues. V lost 8 bases and J 1 base, leaving 8 bases between the germline ends. The DNA for the CDR3 is TGTGCCAGCTTGGGACAGAACACCGGGGAGCTGTTTTTT. This gives the protein CASLGQNTGELFF.

The gene calls are TRBV6-1 and TRBJ1-2; D perhaps matches TRBD1 (6 bases). V was trimmed by 4 bases and J by 0 bases, leaving 15 bases between them. Germline V gene data show CDR1 as MNHNS and CDR2 as SASEGT. This CDR3 is built from 16 residues. Here the CDR3 reads CASSAVGGPTNYGYTF. In nucleotides, the CDR3 is TGTGCCAGCAGTGCCGTGGGGGGGCCTACTAACTATGGCTACACCTTC.

This rearrangement joins TRBV20-1 to TRBJ1-2; tentative D call: TRBD1 (5 bases). The CDR3 covers 14 residues. With 5 bases removed from V and 3 bases from J, the gap between germline ends came to 16 bases. Germline V gene lookup returns CDR1 DFQATT and CDR2 SNEGSKA (reference sequence). The CDR3, as DNA: TGCAGTGCTTTACAGGTTCCAGGTGACTATGGCTACACCTTC. Amino acids: CSALQVPGDYGYTF.

This clonotype was observed a handful of times. This chain uses TRBV18 with TRBJ1-6; the D gene is possibly TRBD1 (5 bases). The germline CDR1 and CDR2 sequences are KGHSH and LQKENI. This CDR3 comprises 16 residues. Trimming left V 0 bases short and J 5 bases short, with 11 bases between. CDR3 coding DNA: TGTGCCAGCTCACCACCGGGGAGGGGAAATAATTCACCCCTCCACTTT. As protein: CASSPPGRGNNSPLHF.

In its sample, this clonotype was seen many times. V gene TRBV13 combines with J gene TRBJ2-5; tentatively, D is TRBD2 (6 bases). V lost 5 bases and J lost 2, with 12 bases in between. Germline V gives CDR1 PRHDT, CDR2 FYEKMQ (reference sequence). CDR3 size: 14 residues. CDR3 region: CASSPGTSQETQYF. The CDR3 DNA reads TGTGCCAGCAGCCCAGGGACTTCTCAAGAGACCCAGTACTTC. Filled out from reference TRBV13 and TRBJ2-5, the complete variable domain reads AAGVIQSPRHLIKEKRETATLKCYPIPRHDTVYWYQQGPGQDPQFLISFYEKMQSDKGSIPDRFSAQQFSDYHSELNMSSLELGDSALYFCASSPGTSQETQYFGPGTRLLVL.

Worth noting for this clonotype: The junction departs from germline at one end; a sequencing error may be responsible. The CDR3 DNA follows: TGCGCCAGCAACTTGGAGGCAGGCAATCAGCCCCAGCATTTT. This encodes CASNLEAGNQPQHF. The V gene is TRBV5-1, the J gene TRBJ1-5; unclear D gene. The CDR3 covers 14 residues. Germline loops: CDR1 SGHRS, CDR2 YFSETQ.

This chain connects TRBV6-2 or TRBV6-3 to TRBJ2-7; 8 nucleotides agree with TRBD1. The V gene end was trimmed by 2 bases and the J gene end by 4 bases; junction bases not matched to a gene: 7. The CDR3 length is 15 residues. Per germline, CDR1 MNHEY and CDR2 SVGEGT. This CDR3 reads CASSYGGQGWYEQYF. CDR3 in DNA: TGTGCCAGCAGTTACGGTGGACAGGGTTGGTACGAGCAGTACTTC.

V usage is TRBV20-1 and J usage is TRBJ2-7, with 8 bases fitting TRBD2. CDR1 DFQATT and CDR2 SNEGSKA come from the germline V gene (reference sequence). The CDR3 runs 12 residues. V was clipped by 4 bases and J by 5 bases; unmatched bases: 4. The CDR3 loop reads CSATGGRDEQYF. Here the CDR3 DNA reads TGCAGTGCTACGGGGGGGCGCGACGAGCAGTACTTC.

This rearrangement joins TRBV2 to TRBJ1-2; TRBD1 might be the D (6 bases). The CDR3 consists of 14 residues. Germline CDR1 is SNHLY and CDR2 is FYNNEI. V lost 5 bases to trimming and J lost 8 bases, with 18 bases between them. The CDR3 DNA reads as TGTGCCAGCAGTACCGGGACATCTAACCGCGGCTACACCTTC. It yields the protein CASSTGTSNRGYTF.

This clonotype was observed a few times. This sequence joins TRBV6-5 and TRBJ1-3, with TRBD1 matching 9 bases. The J segment lost 4 bases and the V segment lost 2 bases, leaving 3 bases of the junction unmatched. CDR3 length: 15 amino acids. Per germline, CDR1 MNHEY and CDR2 SVGAGI. In DNA, the CDR3 is TGTGCCAGCAGTTACACCGGACAGGGGGGAAACACCATATATTTT. This encodes CASSYTGQGGNTIYF.